The 5 T cell receptor beta chains presented below share a single source sample, sequenced in a study of metastatic and nonmetastatic thyroid tumors (TCRdb year 2020). Receptor amplification or capture employed PCR. Instrument used: Illumina HiSeq 4000. In-frame beta chains were kept once TCRdb had trimmed the public reads at Q25 with fastp and called clones with MiXCR. In this sample the table shows some 27,000 clones, approximately 22% of which occur a single time. Of the sample, 25% to 30% falls within the top ten clones. No treatment had been received by any patient before thyroid surgery. Sequencing input: blood. These receptors came from a male donor with papillary thyroid cancer or a benign thyroid nodule (not recorded which). Some clones in this sample may be carry-over from other donors' samples.

There are many counts of this clone. The V call is TRBV12-3 or TRBV12-4, the J call TRBJ1-1; no definite D call. The CDR3 runs 12 residues. The germline V and J ends were trimmed by 6 bases and 3 bases, with 8 bases remaining between them. DNA for the CDR3: TGTGCCAGCAGGACGTCTTACACTGAAGCTTTCTTT. The encoded protein is CASRTSYTEAFF.

The chain is built from TRBV11-1 and TRBJ2-3; TRBD2 matches at 13 bases. Trimming took 6 bases from V and 2 from J; bases not matched to a gene: 8. Germline assignment: CDR1 SGHAT and CDR2 FQDESV (reference sequence). The CDR3 runs to 17 residues. The CDR3 region has the DNA TGTGCCAGCAGACCTCCGGGACTAGCGGGACACACAGATACGCAGTATTTT. It codes for CASRPPGLAGHTDTQYF.

The V call is TRBV4-2, the J call TRBJ1-6; no definite D call. The CDR3 covers 14 residues. From germline, CDR1 is LGHNA and CDR2 YNFKEQ. With 0 bases removed from V and 18 bases from J, the gap between germline ends came to 18 bases. The CDR3 protein is CASSQDKRNSPRHF. As DNA, the CDR3 is TGTGCCAGCAGCCAAGATAAAAGGAATTCACCACGCCACTTT.

This clone was detected many times. The V and J genes are TRBV19 and TRBJ1-6; TRBD1 aligns across 7 bases. Germline trimming cut 5 bases from V and 8 bases from J; bases unmatched to any gene: 3. The V gene's germline CDR1 is LNHDA and CDR2 SQIVND (reference sequence). The CDR3 spans 13 residues. The CDR3, as DNA: TGTGCCAGTAGTGGGCAGGGGGATTCACCCCTCCACTTT. This translates into CASSGQGDSPLHF.

This clone was detected ten times or more. The chain recombines TRBV5-4 with TRBJ2-1; 10 bases map to TRBD1. The germline V gene encodes CDR1 SGHNT and CDR2 YYREEE (reference sequence). The CDR3 has 14 residues. V was pared by 5 bases and J by 3 bases, with 2 bases of the junction left unmatched. The CDR3 loop reads CASSGQGGYNEQFF. CDR3 coding DNA: TGTGCCAGCAGTGGACAGGGGGGCTACAATGAGCAGTTCTTC.